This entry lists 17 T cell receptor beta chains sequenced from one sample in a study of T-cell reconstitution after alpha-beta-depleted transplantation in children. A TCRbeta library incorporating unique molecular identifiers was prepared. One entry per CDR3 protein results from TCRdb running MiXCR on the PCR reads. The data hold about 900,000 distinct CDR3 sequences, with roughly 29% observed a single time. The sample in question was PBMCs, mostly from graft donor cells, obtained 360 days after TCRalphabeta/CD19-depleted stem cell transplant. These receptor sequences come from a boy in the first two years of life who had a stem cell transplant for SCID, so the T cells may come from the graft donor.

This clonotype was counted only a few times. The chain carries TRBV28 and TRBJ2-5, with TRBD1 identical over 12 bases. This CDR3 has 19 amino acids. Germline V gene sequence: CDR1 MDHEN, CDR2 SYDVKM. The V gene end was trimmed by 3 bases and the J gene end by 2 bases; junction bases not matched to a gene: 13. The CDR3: CASSFPRDRGRRRQETQYF. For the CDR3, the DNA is TGTGCCAGCAGTTTTCCCCGGGACAGGGGGCGGAGAAGGCAAGAGACCCAGTACTTC.

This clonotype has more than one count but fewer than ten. The CDR3 region is CASSLGPGRRQETQYF. CDR3 DNA sequence: TGTGCCAGCAGCTTAGGCCCGGGACGGCGGCAAGAGACCCAGTACTTC. The rearrangement uses TRBV13 and TRBJ2-5; either TRBD1 or TRBD2 may supply D (5 bases each). Trimming shortened V by 0 bases and J by 2 bases, and 13 bases separated the two germline ends. In germline, CDR1 is PRHDT, CDR2 FYEKMQ (reference sequence). The CDR3 covers 16 residues.

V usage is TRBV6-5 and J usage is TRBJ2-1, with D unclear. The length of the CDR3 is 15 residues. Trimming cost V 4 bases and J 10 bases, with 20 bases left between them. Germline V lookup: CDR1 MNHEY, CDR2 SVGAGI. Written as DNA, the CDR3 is TGTGCCAGCAGTTCCGGGCTGATCCTTGGTAAGGAGCAGTTCTTC. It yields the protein CASSSGLILGKEQFF.

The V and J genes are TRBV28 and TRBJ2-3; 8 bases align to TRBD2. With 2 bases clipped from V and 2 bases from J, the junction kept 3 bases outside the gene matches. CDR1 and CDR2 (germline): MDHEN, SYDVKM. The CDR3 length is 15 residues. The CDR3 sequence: CASSLTGGFTDTQYF. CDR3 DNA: TGTGCCAGCAGTTTAACGGGGGGGTTCACAGATACGCAGTATTTT.

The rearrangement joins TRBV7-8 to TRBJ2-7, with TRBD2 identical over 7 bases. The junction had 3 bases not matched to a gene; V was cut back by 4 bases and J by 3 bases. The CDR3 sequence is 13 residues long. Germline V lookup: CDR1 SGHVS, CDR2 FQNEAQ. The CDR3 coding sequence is TGTGCCAGCAGCTCCGGGGGGAACTACGAGCAGTACTTC. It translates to CASSSGGNYEQYF.

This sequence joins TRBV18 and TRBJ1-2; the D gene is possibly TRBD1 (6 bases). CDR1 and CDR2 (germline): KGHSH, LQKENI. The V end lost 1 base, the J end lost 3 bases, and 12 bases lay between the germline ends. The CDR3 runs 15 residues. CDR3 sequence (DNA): TGTGCCAGCTCACCACAGCAGGGGCTCGACTATGGCTACACCTTC. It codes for CASSPQQGLDYGYTF.

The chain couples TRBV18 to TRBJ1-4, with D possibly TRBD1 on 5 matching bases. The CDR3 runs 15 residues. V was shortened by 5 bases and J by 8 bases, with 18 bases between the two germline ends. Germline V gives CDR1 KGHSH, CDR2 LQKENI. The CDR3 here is CASSTGHSSTEKLFF. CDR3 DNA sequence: TGTGCCAGCTCAACCGGACATTCATCAACCGAAAAACTGTTTTTT.

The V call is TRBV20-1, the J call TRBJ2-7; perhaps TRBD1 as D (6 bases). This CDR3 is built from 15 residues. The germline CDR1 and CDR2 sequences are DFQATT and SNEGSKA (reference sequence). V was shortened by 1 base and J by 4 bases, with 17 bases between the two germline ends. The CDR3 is CSARGRQVAFYEQYF. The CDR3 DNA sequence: TGCAGTGCTAGAGGCCGACAGGTCGCCTTTTACGAGCAGTACTTC.

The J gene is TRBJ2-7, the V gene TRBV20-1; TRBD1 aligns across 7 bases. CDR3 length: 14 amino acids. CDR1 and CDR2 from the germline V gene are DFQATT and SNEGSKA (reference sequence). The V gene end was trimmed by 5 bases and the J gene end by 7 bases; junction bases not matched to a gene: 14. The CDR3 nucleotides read TGCAGTGCTTGCCCCTCGACAGGGTTGAAAGAGCAGTACTTC. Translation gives CSACPSTGLKEQYF.

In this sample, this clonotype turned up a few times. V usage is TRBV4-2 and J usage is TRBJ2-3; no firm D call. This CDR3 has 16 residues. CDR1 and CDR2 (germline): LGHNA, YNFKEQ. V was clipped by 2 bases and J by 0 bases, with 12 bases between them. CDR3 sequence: CASSQTRFSSTDTQYF. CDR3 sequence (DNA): TGTGCCAGCAGCCAAACCCGGTTCAGTAGCACAGATACGCAGTATTTT.

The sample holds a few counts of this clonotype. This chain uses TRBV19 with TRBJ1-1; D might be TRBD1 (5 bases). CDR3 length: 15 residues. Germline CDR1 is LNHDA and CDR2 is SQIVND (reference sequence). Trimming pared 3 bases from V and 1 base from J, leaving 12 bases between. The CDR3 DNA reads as TGTGCCAGTAGTATGAATGGACACCAGAACACTGAAGCTTTCTTT. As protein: CASSMNGHQNTEAFF.

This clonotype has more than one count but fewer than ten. The CDR3 bases are TGTGCCAGCAGCTACCAGACAGGACCTAACACTGAAGCTTTCTTT. This translates into CASSYQTGPNTEAFF. J is TRBJ1-1 and V is TRBV7-9; tentatively, D is TRBD1 (6 bases). Trimming stripped 4 bases from V and 2 bases from J, with 14 bases between. Germline V gene sequence: CDR1 SEHNR, CDR2 FQNEAQ (reference sequence). CDR3 size: 15 residues.

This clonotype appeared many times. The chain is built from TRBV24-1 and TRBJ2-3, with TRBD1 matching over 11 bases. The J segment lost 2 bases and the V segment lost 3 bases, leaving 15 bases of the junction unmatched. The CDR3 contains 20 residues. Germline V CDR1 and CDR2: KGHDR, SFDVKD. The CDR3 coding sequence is TGTGCCACCAGTGATCCCTCAGCCCCGGACAGGGGGCGACCCACAGATACGCAGTATTTT. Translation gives CATSDPSAPDRGRPTDTQYF.

CDR3 DNA: TGCGCCAGCAGTCAACGAAGGACAGCTCATCCCTCCTACAATGAGCAGTTCTTC. It translates to CASSQRRTAHPSYNEQFF. The chain is built from TRBV23-1 and TRBJ2-1; D may be TRBD1 (6 bases). Being an ORF, TRBV23-1 has a function that is uncertain. The CDR3 contains 18 residues. The germline V and J ends were trimmed by 2 bases and 0 bases, with 17 bases remaining between them.

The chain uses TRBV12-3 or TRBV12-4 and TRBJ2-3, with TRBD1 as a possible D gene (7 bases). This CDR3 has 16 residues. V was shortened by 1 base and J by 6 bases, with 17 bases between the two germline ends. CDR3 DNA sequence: TGTGCCAGCAGTTTAGTGGAGGGGGCCGCCGCCGATACGCAGTATTTT. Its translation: CASSLVEGAAADTQYF.

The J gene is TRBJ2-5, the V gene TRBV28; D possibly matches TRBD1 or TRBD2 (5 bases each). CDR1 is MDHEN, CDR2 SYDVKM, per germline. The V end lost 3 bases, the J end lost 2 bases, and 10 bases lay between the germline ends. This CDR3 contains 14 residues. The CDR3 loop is CASSFRDGQETQYF. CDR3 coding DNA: TGTGCCAGCAGTTTCCGGGACGGACAAGAGACCCAGTACTTC.

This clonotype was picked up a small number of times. As DNA, the CDR3 is TGCAGTGCCCAGGGGTTATCCGATTCACCCCTCCACTTT. It codes for CSAQGLSDSPLHF. This rearrangement joins TRBV20-1 to TRBJ1-6, with D perhaps TRBD1 (6 bases). V shed 6 bases and J shed 8 bases, with 14 bases lying between them. Germline-derived CDR1 and CDR2 are DFQATT and SNEGSKA (reference sequence). The CDR3 has 13 residues.